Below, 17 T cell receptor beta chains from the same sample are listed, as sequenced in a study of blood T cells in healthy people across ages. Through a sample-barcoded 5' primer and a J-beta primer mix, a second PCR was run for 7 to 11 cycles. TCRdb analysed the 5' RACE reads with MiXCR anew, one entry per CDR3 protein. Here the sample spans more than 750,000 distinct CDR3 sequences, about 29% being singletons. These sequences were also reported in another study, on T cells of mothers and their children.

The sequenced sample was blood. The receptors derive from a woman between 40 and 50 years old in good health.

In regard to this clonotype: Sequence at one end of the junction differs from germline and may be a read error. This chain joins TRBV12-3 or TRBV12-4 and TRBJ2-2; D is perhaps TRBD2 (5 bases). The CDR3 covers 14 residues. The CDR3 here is CATSTQLNTGERFF. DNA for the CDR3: TGTGCCACTAGCACCCAGTTAAACACCGGGGAGCGGTTTTTT.

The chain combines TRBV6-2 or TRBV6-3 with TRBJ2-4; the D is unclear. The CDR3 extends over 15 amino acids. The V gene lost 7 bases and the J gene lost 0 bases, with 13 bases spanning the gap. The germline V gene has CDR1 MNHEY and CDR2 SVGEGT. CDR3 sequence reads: CASTPGALAKNIQYF. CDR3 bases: TGTGCCAGCACCCCAGGTGCCCTAGCCAAAAACATTCAGTACTTC.

The CDR3 reads CASSPQAGQGARLRYNEQFF. DNA for the CDR3: TGTGCCAGCAGCCCCCAAGCGGGACAGGGGGCTCGCCTTAGGTACAATGAGCAGTTCTTC. V and J are TRBV3-1 and TRBJ2-1, with 12 bases lining up with TRBD1. CDR3 length: 20 amino acids. The J segment lost 4 bases and the V segment lost 4 bases, leaving 17 bases of the junction unmatched. Germline CDR1 LGHDT, CDR2 YNNKEL (reference sequence).

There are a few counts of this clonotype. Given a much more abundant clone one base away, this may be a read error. CDR3 in amino acids: CASSWGQLNQPQHF. The CDR3 DNA reads TGTGCCAGCAGCTGGGGACAGCTCAATCAGCCCCAGCATTTT. The chain joins TRBV5-6 to TRBJ1-5; TRBD1 matches at 7 bases. The CDR3 spans 14 residues. Losses at the gene ends were 3 bases for V and 3 bases for J; bases not matched to a gene: 3. Germline CDR1 reads SGHDT; CDR2 reads YYEEEE.

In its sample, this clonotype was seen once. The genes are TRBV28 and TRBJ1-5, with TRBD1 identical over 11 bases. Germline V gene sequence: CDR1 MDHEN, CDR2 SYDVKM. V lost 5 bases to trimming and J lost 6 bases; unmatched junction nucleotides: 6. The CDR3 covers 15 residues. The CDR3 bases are TGTGCCAGCAGTCCTCGGACAGGGGGCCTTCAGCCCCAGCATTTT. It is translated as CASSPRTGGLQPQHF.

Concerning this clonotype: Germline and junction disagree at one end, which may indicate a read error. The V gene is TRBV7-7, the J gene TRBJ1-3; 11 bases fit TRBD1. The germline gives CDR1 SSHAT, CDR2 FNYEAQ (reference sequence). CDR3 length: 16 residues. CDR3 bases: TGTGCTAGCAGCGCCGGACAGGGGGCGAGTGGAAACACCATATATTTT. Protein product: CASSAGQGASGNTIYF.

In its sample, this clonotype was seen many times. This CDR3 reads CSAPGKYTQYF. The CDR3 DNA reads TGCAGTGCCCCTGGGAAGTATACGCAGTATTTT. The J gene is TRBJ2-3, the V gene TRBV20-1; no reliable D call. The CDR3 totals 11 residues. The V and J ends lost 6 bases and 7 bases respectively, with 11 bases between them. Germline V lookup: CDR1 DFQATT, CDR2 SNEGSKA (reference sequence).

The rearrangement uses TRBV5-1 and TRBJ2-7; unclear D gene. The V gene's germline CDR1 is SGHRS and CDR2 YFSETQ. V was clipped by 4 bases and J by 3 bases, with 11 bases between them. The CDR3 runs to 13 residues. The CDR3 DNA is TGCGCCAGCAGCAATCAGAATAACTACGAGCAGTACTTC. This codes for CASSNQNNYEQYF.

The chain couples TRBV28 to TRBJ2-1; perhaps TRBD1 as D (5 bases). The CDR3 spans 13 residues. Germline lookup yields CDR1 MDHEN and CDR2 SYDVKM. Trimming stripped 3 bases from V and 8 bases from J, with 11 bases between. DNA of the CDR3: TGTGCCAGCAGTTTCAGGGTTATGCATGAGCAGTTCTTC. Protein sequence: CASSFRVMHEQFF.

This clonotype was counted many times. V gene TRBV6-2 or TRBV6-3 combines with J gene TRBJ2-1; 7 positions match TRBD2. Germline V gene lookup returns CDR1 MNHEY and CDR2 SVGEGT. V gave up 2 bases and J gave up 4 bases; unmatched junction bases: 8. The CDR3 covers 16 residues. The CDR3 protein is CASSYRLRGRYNEQFF. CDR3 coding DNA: TGTGCCAGCAGTTACCGTTTGCGGGGGAGGTACAATGAGCAGTTCTTC.

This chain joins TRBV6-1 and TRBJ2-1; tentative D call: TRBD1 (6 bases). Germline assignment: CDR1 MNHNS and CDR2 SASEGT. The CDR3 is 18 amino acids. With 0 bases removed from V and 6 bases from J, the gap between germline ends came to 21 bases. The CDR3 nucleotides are TGTGCCAGCAGTGAAGCGCTTCCAGGGGTCATTGCCATCAATGAGCAGTTCTTC. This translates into CASSEALPGVIAINEQFF.

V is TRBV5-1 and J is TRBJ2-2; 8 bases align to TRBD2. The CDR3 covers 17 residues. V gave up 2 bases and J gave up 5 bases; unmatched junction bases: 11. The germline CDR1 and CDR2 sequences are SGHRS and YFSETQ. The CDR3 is CASSFSSSGRGTGELFF. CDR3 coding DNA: TGCGCCAGCAGCTTCTCGTCTAGCGGGCGAGGGACCGGGGAGCTGTTTTTT. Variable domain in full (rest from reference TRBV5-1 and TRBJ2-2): KAGVTQTPRYLIKTRGQQVTLSCSPISGHRSVSWYQQTPGQGLQFLFEYFSETQRNKGNFPGRFSGRQFSNSRSEMNVSTLELGDSALYLCASSFSSSGRGTGELFFGEGSRLTVL.

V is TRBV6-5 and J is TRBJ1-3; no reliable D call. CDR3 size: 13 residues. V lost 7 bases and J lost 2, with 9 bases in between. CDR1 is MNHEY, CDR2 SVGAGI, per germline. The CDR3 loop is CASTGVPGNTIYF. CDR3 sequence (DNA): TGTGCCAGCACCGGGGTACCTGGAAACACCATATATTTT.

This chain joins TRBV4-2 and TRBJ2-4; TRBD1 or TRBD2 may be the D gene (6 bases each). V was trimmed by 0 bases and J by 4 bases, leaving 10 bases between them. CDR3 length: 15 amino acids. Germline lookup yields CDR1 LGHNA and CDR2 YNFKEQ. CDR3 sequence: CASSQESGAKNIQYF. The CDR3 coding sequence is TGTGCCAGCAGCCAAGAGTCGGGGGCTAAAAACATTCAGTACTTC.

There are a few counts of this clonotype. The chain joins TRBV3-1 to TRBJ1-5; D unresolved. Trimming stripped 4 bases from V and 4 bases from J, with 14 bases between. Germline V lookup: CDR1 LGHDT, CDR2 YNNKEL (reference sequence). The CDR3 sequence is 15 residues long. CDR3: CASSPFGVRNQPQHF. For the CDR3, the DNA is TGTGCCAGCAGCCCCTTTGGGGTACGGAATCAGCCCCAGCATTTT.

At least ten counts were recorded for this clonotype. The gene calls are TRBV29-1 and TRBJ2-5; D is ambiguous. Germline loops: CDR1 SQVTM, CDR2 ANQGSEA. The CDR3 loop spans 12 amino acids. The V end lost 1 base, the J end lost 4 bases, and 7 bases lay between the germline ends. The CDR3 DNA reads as TGCAGCGTTGAAGTCCGAGGAGAGACCCAGTACTTC. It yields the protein CSVEVRGETQYF. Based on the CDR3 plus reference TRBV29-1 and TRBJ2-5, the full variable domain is SAVISQKPSRDICQRGTSLTIQCQVDSQVTMMFWYRQQPGQSLTLIATANQGSEATYESGFVIDKFPISRPNLTFSTLTVSNMSPEDSSIYLCSVEVRGETQYFGPGTRLLVL.

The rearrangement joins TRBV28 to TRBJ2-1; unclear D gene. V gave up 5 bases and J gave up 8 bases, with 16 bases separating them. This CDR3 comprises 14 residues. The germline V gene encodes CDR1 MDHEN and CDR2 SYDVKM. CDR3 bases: TGTGCCAGCAGTCTTCATGGATCCAACGATGAGCAGTTCTTC. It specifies CASSLHGSNDEQFF.